Listed below are T cell receptor beta chains from one sample, sequenced in a study of T cell responses to AZD1222 COVID-19 vaccine. Clones were read by immunoSEQ multiplex PCR, and TCRdb kept only the in-frame ones, dropping some. The repertoire consists of some 150,000 clones, with roughly nine tenths occurring once and the leading ten covering 2.5% to 3%. Source: peripheral blood, taken on day 0 of AZD1222 vaccination. These receptor sequences come from an adult in good health. Each CDR3 is given with its conserved first and last residue. The D gene is left open where the match is weak. The size field is filled for only some rows; it gives once, few, many or a size class.

TGTGCCAGCAGCCAAGATCGAGGAAACACCATATATTTT	CASSQDRGNTIYF	.	TRBV3-1/TRBV3-2	TRBJ1-3	13	.
TGTGCCAGCAGCTTAGCTGCGGGGGTTCAATACGAGCAGTACTTC	CASSLAAGVQYEQYF	TRBD2	TRBV7-2	TRBJ2-7	15	.
TGTGCCAGCAGCTTATCCAACATTAACTATGGCTACACCTTC	CASSLSNINYGYTF	.	TRBV7-8	TRBJ1-2	14	.
TGTGCCAGCAGTTACCATCCCGGCTTGGGGACAGGGGTCAATGAGCAGTTCTTC	CASSYHPGLGTGVNEQFF	TRBD1	TRBV6-2/TRBV6-3	TRBJ2-1	18	.
TGTGCCAGCAGCCTCACCCCGACAGGGGGTGGTGGTGAAGCTTTCTTT	CASSLTPTGGGGEAFF	TRBD1	TRBV7-6	TRBJ1-1	16	.
TGTGCCAGCAGCTTAAGGCGGAATGAAAAACTGTTTTTT	CASSLRRNEKLFF	.	TRBV7-2	TRBJ1-4	13	once
TGTGCCAGCAGTGAAGCAACAGGTCGCAATTCACCCCTCCACTTT	CASSEATGRNSPLHF	.	TRBV2	TRBJ1-6	15	.
TGTGCCAGCACCATGAGAGGGGGGAACACAGATACGCAGTATTTT	CASTMRGGNTDTQYF	.	TRBV7-9	TRBJ2-3	15	.
TGTGCCAGCAGCGTAGGCCCAGGGGGGGACACTGAAGCTTTCTTT	CASSVGPGGDTEAFF	TRBD1	TRBV9	TRBJ1-1	15	.
TGTGCCAGCAGCTCCGCAGGCCGCTCTGGAAACACCATATATTTT	CASSSAGRSGNTIYF	.	TRBV6-5	TRBJ1-3	15	few
TGTGCCATCAGTGAACAACAGGGGCGACGAAGTGAAGCTTTCTTT	CAISEQQGRRSEAFF	TRBD1	TRBV10-3	TRBJ1-1	15	.
TGTGCCAGCAGCCGGGCACTAGATACGCAGTATTTT	CASSRALDTQYF	.	TRBV7-8	TRBJ2-3	12	.
TGTGCCAGCAGCTTAGCTGAGAACACTGAAGCTTTCTTT	CASSLAENTEAFF	.	TRBV7-9	TRBJ1-1	13	once
TGTGCCATCAGTAGCCGGGCAGCGGTAGAGACGTATGGCTACACCTTC	CAISSRAAVETYGYTF	.	TRBV10-3	TRBJ1-2	16	.
TGTGCCAGTACAGGACAGGGTGGCACAGATACGCAGTATTTT	CASTGQGGTDTQYF	TRBD1	TRBV19	TRBJ2-3	14	.
TGTGCCAGCAGTGTTGACAGCGCTAGCAATCAGCCCCAGCATTTT	CASSVDSASNQPQHF	.	TRBV28	TRBJ1-5	15	.
TGTGCCAGCAGTCCCCGGACAGGCTATGGCTACACCTTC	CASSPRTGYGYTF	TRBD1	TRBV27	TRBJ1-2	13	.
TGTGCCAGCAGTCCCGGACAGGGGAGAGATTATGGCTACACCTTC	CASSPGQGRDYGYTF	TRBD1	TRBV6-5	TRBJ1-2	15	.
TGCGCCAGCAGCTTGGCGCAGCAGGGGCCATTGTACCAAGAGACCCAGTACTTC	CASSLAQQGPLYQETQYF	.	TRBV5-1	TRBJ2-5	18	few
TGTGCCAGCAGCGGGGACAGTTACACCGGGGAGCTGTTTTTT	CASSGDSYTGELFF	TRBD1	TRBV7-9	TRBJ2-2	14	.
TGCAGCGTAGACAGGGCGTTAGTCAATGAGCAGTTCTTC	CSVDRALVNEQFF	TRBD1	TRBV29-1	TRBJ2-1	13	.
TGTGCCAGCAGCTCCGTCAGGCGTCGGAACACTGAAGCTTTCTTT	CASSSVRRRNTEAFF	.	TRBV27	TRBJ1-1	15	.
TGTGCCAGCAGCCGCCACCCCGGGGGTAATGAAAAACTGTTTTTT	CASSRHPGGNEKLFF	.	TRBV3-1/TRBV3-2	TRBJ1-4	15	.
TGTGCCAGCTCACAGGGAAGGGAGAGCTCCTACGAGCAGTACTTC	CASSQGRESSYEQYF	.	TRBV18	TRBJ2-7	15	.
TGTGCCAGCAGTTCTGCGGGACAGGGCGGCGGTCAGCCCCAGCATTTT	CASSSAGQGGGQPQHF	TRBD1	TRBV6-2/TRBV6-3	TRBJ1-5	16	.
TGTGCCAGCAGCCCGACGACAGGGGGAGGGGAGCTGTTTTTT	CASSPTTGGGELFF	TRBD1	TRBV7-2	TRBJ2-2	14	.
TGTGCCAGCAGTTTCGGGAGGACCTATGGCTACACCTTC	CASSFGRTYGYTF	.	TRBV12-3/TRBV12-4	TRBJ1-2	13	.
TGTGCCAGCAGTTACTCACAGGGCCATGGCTACACCTTC	CASSYSQGHGYTF	.	TRBV6-2/TRBV6-3	TRBJ1-2	13	once
TGTGCCAGCAGCTTAGGGGGGAGGCGTGCTGAAAAACTGTTTTTT	CASSLGGRRAEKLFF	.	TRBV7-2	TRBJ1-4	15	once
TGTGCCAGCAACGGGGGGCCCACCGGGGAGCTGTTTTTT	CASNGGPTGELFF	.	TRBV28	TRBJ2-2	13	.
TGTGCCAGCAGCCCCGCCTTAGGCTATGGCTACACCTTC	CASSPALGYGYTF	.	TRBV27	TRBJ1-2	13	.
TGTGCCAGTAGTATTGGGGAGAACTATGGCTACACCTTC	CASSIGENYGYTF	.	TRBV19	TRBJ1-2	13	.
TGTGCCAGCAGCCATGTTGGAACGGGGGGGTGGGCAGATACGCAGTATTTT	CASSHVGTGGWADTQYF	TRBD2	TRBV3-1/TRBV3-2	TRBJ2-3	17	.
TGTGCCAGCAGCTTAGGAGCAGGGGCTAGCAATGAGCAGTTCTTC	CASSLGAGASNEQFF	.	TRBV7-2	TRBJ2-1	15	few
TGTGCCAGCAGCTTACCGGGACTAGCGGGGCCGGGGGATACGCAGTATTTT	CASSLPGLAGPGDTQYF	TRBD2	TRBV7-2	TRBJ2-3	17	.
TGTGCCTGGGCCCCAGGGGACGGCACTGAAGCTTTCTTT	CAWAPGDGTEAFF	.	TRBV30	TRBJ1-1	13	.
TGTGCCAGCAGCTTAGCGGGTGGGACCTACGAGCAGTACTTC	CASSLAGGTYEQYF	.	TRBV11-2	TRBJ2-7	14	.
TGTGCCAGCTCACCCGACTCCTACAATGAGCAGTTCTTC	CASSPDSYNEQFF	.	TRBV18	TRBJ2-1	13	.
TGTGCCAGCAGCGGGCGGATGGGGTACGAGCAGTACTTC	CASSGRMGYEQYF	.	TRBV7-2	TRBJ2-7	13	.
TGCGCCAGCAGCTTGGCCGGGTCCCCCTACAATGAGCAGTTCTTC	CASSLAGSPYNEQFF	.	TRBV5-1	TRBJ2-1	15	.
TGTGCCAGCAGCTATGTAGCGGGAGACGTCCGCGAGCAGTACTTC	CASSYVAGDVREQYF	TRBD2	TRBV7-2	TRBJ2-7	15	.
TGTGCCACCAGAGACGGGGCCTATGGCTACACCTTC	CATRDGAYGYTF	.	TRBV24-1	TRBJ1-2	12	.